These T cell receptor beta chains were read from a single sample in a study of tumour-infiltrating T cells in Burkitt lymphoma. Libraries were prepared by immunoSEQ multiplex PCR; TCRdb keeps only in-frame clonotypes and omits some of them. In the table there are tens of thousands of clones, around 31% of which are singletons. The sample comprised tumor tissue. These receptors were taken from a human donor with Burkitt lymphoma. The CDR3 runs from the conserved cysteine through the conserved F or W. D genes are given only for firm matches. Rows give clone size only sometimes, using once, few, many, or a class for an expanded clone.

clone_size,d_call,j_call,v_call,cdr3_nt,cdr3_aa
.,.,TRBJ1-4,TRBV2,TGTGCCAGCACCCTGGGTGGCACAAGTAATGAAAAACTGTTTTTT,CASTLGGTSNEKLFF
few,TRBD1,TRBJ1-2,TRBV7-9,TGTGCCAGCAGCTTCCGGGACAGGGAGAACTATGGCTACACCTTC,CASSFRDRENYGYTF
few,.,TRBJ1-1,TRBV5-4,TGTGCCAGCAGCTTGGGACGGCCGGGGCTGAACACTGAAGCTTTCTTT,CASSLGRPGLNTEAFF
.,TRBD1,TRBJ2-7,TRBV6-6,TGTGCCAGCAGCCGCCGGGACAGCCTCTACGAGCAGTACTTC,CASSRRDSLYEQYF
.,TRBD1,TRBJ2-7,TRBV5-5,TGTGCCAGCAGCTGGGCTGGGACAGGGGGCTACGAGCAGTACTTC,CASSWAGTGGYEQYF
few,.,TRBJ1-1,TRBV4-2,TGTGCCAGCAGCCAGCGTAGCAGGGGACCGGAGGCTGAAGCTTTCTTT,CASSQRSRGPEAEAFF
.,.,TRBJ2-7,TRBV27,TGTGCCAGCAGTTTATCTGCAGGGGTGGCCTACGAGCAGTACTTC,CASSLSAGVAYEQYF
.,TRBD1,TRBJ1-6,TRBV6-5,TGTGCCAGCAGTTTTACGACAGGGGGGAATTCACCCCTCCACTTT,CASSFTTGGNSPLHF
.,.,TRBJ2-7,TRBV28,TGTGCCAGCAGTCCCGATCACTCCTACGAGCAGTACTTC,CASSPDHSYEQYF
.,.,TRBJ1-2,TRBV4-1,TGCGCCAGCAGCCAAGAAGTTGGGGTTTCGCTCTATGGCTACACCTTC,CASSQEVGVSLYGYTF
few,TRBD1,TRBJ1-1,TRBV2,TGTGCCAGCAGCCGGGACAGAAAAACCCCGCTGAACACTGAAGCTTTCTTT,CASSRDRKTPLNTEAFF
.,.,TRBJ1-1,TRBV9,TGTGCCAGCAGCGTCTACAAGAACACTGAAGCTTTCTTT,CASSVYKNTEAFF
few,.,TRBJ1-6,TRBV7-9,TGTGCCAGCACCCCGGACAACTATAATTCACCCCTCCACTTT,CASTPDNYNSPLHF
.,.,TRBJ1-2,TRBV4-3,TGCGCCAGCAGCCAAGCTTCAGGGGACTATGGCTACACCTTC,CASSQASGDYGYTF
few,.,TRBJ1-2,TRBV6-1,TGTGCCAGCAGATTGAACTATGGCTACACCTTC,CASRLNYGYTF
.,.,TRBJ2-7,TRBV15,TGTGCCACCAGCAGTATACGGGGTGTCCACTACGAGCAGTACTTC,CATSSIRGVHYEQYF
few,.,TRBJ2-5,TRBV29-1,TGCAGCACTGTCCGGGCAGGGACTCACCAAGAGACCCAGTACTTC,CSTVRAGTHQETQYF
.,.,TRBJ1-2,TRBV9,TGTGCCAGCAGCCCCCCCGGATCCTATGGCTACACCTTC,CASSPPGSYGYTF
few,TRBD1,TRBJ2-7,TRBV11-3,TGTGCCAGCAGCAGGGGGCCCCACTACGAGCAGTACTTC,CASSRGPHYEQYF
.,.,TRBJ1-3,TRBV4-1,TGCGCCAGCAGCCAAGAAGGGGGAAACACCATATATTTT,CASSQEGGNTIYF
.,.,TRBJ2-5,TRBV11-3,TGTGCCAGCAGCCGCGCCGGGGTTACAGAGACCCAGTACTTC,CASSRAGVTETQYF
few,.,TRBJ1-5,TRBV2,TGTGCCAGCAGTGGGGGAAGCAATCAGCCCCAGCATTTT,CASSGGSNQPQHF
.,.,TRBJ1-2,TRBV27,TGTGCCAGCAGCAGGGGATCCTATGGCTACACCTTC,CASSRGSYGYTF
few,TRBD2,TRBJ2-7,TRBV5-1,TGCGCCAGCAACCTCCTAGCGGGCGAGCAGTACTTC,CASNLLAGEQYF
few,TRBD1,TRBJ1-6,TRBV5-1,TGCGCCAGCAGCAGGGGTTGGGACAGGGATTCTCCCCTCCACTTT,CASSRGWDRDSPLHF
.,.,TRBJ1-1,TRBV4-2,TGTGCCAGCAGCCAGGCAGGTTATAACACTGAAGCTTTCTTT,CASSQAGYNTEAFF
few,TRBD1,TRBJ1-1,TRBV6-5,TGTGCCAGCAGTTACTCGAGGGGGCAGGCCCCAGCTTTCTTT,CASSYSRGQAPAFF
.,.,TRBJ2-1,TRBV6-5,TGTGCCAGCAGCCCCCTGAATGGGTACAATGAGCAGTTCTTC,CASSPLNGYNEQFF
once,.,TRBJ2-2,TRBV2,TGTGCCAGCAGTATATATGGCTGGGAGCTGTTTTTT,CASSIYGWELFF
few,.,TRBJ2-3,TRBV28,TGTGCCAGCAGTTTTACAGATACGCAGTATTTT,CASSFTDTQYF
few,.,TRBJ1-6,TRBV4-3,TGCGCCAGCAGCCAAGAGGTTGCGGGATCACCCCTCCACTTT,CASSQEVAGSPLHF
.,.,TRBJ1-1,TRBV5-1,TGCGCCAGCAGCTGGAACTGGGGCGGGAACACTGAAGCTTTCTTT,CASSWNWGGNTEAFF